Below are 27 T cell receptor beta chains sequenced from a single sample in a study of blood T cell repertoires in COVID-19. Only in-frame clones appear in the TCRdb table, and some are missing; sequencing was by immunoSEQ multiplex PCR. The sample has about 210,000 clones; 86% are singletons. Sequenced: PBMCs or T cells enriched from blood (not recorded which). Every receptor here comes from a woman aged 25 to 45 who had been exposed to COVID-19.

Here the CDR3 reads CASSQDKQRGPWGETQYF. The CDR3 nucleotides read TGTGCCAGCAGCCAAGATAAGCAGCGGGGGCCTTGGGGAGAGACCCAGTACTTC. V gene TRBV4-2 combines with J gene TRBJ2-5, with 8 bases lining up with TRBD2. CDR1 and CDR2 (germline): LGHNA, YNFKEQ. The V segment lost 0 bases and the J segment 4 bases; nucleotides outside the gene matches: 13. This CDR3 contains 18 residues.

The chain links TRBV5-1 to TRBJ2-7; no clear D. The CDR3 sequence is 13 residues long. Germline CDR1 SGHRS, CDR2 YFSETQ. V was pared by 2 bases and J by 1 base, with 7 bases between. Here the CDR3 reads CASSFEVSYEQYF. In nucleotides, the CDR3 is TGCGCCAGCAGCTTTGAGGTTTCCTACGAGCAGTACTTC.

The chain joins TRBV5-1 to TRBJ1-3; D is ambiguous. The germline gives CDR1 SGHRS, CDR2 YFSETQ. The CDR3 is 15 residues long. The V end was cut by 1 base, the J end by 0 bases, with 8 bases between. Written as DNA, the CDR3 is TGCGCCAGCAGCTTGTCAATGAGCTCTGGAAACACCATATATTTT. Residues: CASSLSMSSGNTIYF.

A remark on this clone: The junction departs from germline at one end; a sequencing error may be responsible. This chain connects TRBV7-9 to TRBJ1-1; 11 nucleotides agree with TRBD1. The CDR3 runs 14 residues. CDR1 and CDR2 from the germline V gene are SEHNR and FQNEAQ (reference sequence). CDR3 loop: CASSLVGQGGWGLF. CDR3 nucleotides: TGTGCCAGCAGCTTAGTGGGACAGGGGGGATGGGGATTGTTT.

The V gene is TRBV27, the J gene TRBJ1-2; D gene uncertain. V was clipped by 0 bases and J by 0 bases, with 8 bases between them. The CDR3 has 15 residues. CDR1 MNHEY and CDR2 SMNVEV come from the germline V gene (reference sequence). The CDR3 reads CASSLSGLTNYGYTF. CDR3 sequence (DNA): TGTGCCAGCAGTTTATCTGGACTCACTAACTATGGCTACACCTTC.

The J gene is TRBJ2-7, the V gene TRBV6-5; weak D call: TRBD2 (6 bases). CDR1 is MNHEY, CDR2 SVGAGI, per germline. Trimming took off 6 bases at V and 1 base at J, with 16 bases between the two ends. The CDR3 spans 15 residues. The DNA for the CDR3 is TGTGCCAGCAGGGCACCGGGAGACCTTTCCTACGAGCAGTACTTC. It codes for CASRAPGDLSYEQYF.

V gene TRBV28 combines with J gene TRBJ1-2, with D maybe TRBD1 (6 bases). Germline CDR1 is MDHEN and CDR2 is SYDVKM. The CDR3 has 13 amino acids. The V gene lost 9 bases and the J gene lost 0 bases, with 11 bases spanning the gap. CDR3 DNA: TGTGCCAGTAGACAGGTTGCTAACTATGGCTACACCTTC. Translating it yields CASRQVANYGYTF.

This clone has just a few counts. The rearrangement joins TRBV5-1 to TRBJ1-2; TRBD1 might be the D (6 bases). V lost 3 bases to trimming and J lost 6 bases, with 12 bases between them. Germline V gene sequence: CDR1 SGHRS, CDR2 YFSETQ. This CDR3 is 13 amino acids long. CDR3 DNA: TGCGCCAGCAGCTGGGGACAAAGGGATGGCTACACCTTC. It translates to CASSWGQRDGYTF.

The rearrangement links TRBV10-3 to TRBJ2-1; 7 positions agree with TRBD1. CDR1 and CDR2 from the germline V gene are ENHRY and SYGVKD. This CDR3 spans 15 amino acids. The ends lost 4 bases at V and 7 bases at J; junction bases unmatched: 10. CDR3 sequence: CAISGDSEDGNEQFF. CDR3 nucleotides: TGTGCCATCAGTGGGGACAGCGAGGATGGGAATGAGCAGTTCTTC.

This clone is deemed medium-sized. The chain is built from TRBV19 and TRBJ1-2, with 10 bases aligning to TRBD1. The germline gives CDR1 LNHDA, CDR2 SQIVND (reference sequence). The CDR3 is made up of 15 amino acids. With 3 bases clipped from V and 1 base from J, the junction kept 2 bases outside the gene matches. CDR3 sequence (DNA): TGTGCCAGTAGTATCTGGACAGGGGGTAACTATGGCTACACCTTC. Translation: CASSIWTGGNYGYTF. The full variable domain, in which reference TRBV19 and TRBJ1-2 provide the parts outside the CDR3, is DGGITQSPKYLFRKEGQNVTLSCEQNLNHDAMYWYRQDPGQGLRLIYYSQIVNDFQKGDIAEGYSVSREKKESFPLTVTSAQKNPTAFYLCASSIWTGGNYGYTFGSGTRLTVV.

This rearrangement joins TRBV5-1 to TRBJ1-2; 8 nucleotides line up with TRBD1. From germline, CDR1 is SGHRS and CDR2 YFSETQ. The CDR3 runs to 16 residues. The ends lost 7 bases at V and 2 bases at J; junction bases unmatched: 13. The CDR3 spells CASGSVGQGLNYGYTF. The CDR3 DNA reads TGCGCCAGCGGATCGGTCGGACAGGGCCTGAACTATGGCTACACCTTC.

V gene TRBV19 combines with J gene TRBJ2-1, with 10 bases identical to TRBD2. CDR3 length: 16 amino acids. After removal of 4 bases from V and 4 bases from J, the junction contained 7 bases not matched to a gene. The V gene's germline CDR1 is LNHDA and CDR2 SQIVND (reference sequence). CDR3 residues: CASSKSAAGGYNEQFF. For the CDR3, the DNA is TGTGCCAGTAGTAAGTCGGCAGCGGGGGGGTACAATGAGCAGTTCTTC. Based on the CDR3 plus reference TRBV19 and TRBJ2-1, the full variable domain is DGGITQSPKYLFRKEGQNVTLSCEQNLNHDAMYWYRQDPGQGLRLIYYSQIVNDFQKGDIAEGYSVSREKKESFPLTVTSAQKNPTAFYLCASSKSAAGGYNEQFFGPGTRLTVL.

The chain has TRBV19 and TRBJ2-7; the match to TRBD2 covers 8 bases. Germline values: CDR1 LNHDA, CDR2 SQIVND (reference sequence). There are 13 residues in the CDR3. J was trimmed by 2 bases and V by 6 bases; bases with no gene match: 3. In nucleotides, the CDR3 is TGTGCCAGTAGCGGGGGGGCCCCCTACGAGCAGTACTTC. This sequence encodes CASSGGAPYEQYF.

The gene calls are TRBV28 and TRBJ1-3; D uncertain. The CDR3 sequence is 15 residues long. The germline V gene has CDR1 MDHEN and CDR2 SYDVKM. V lost 6 bases and J lost 3, with 15 bases in between. The CDR3 DNA reads as TGTGCCAGCAGGTCCTGGACGGGATTTGGAAACACCATATATTTT. The encoded protein is CASRSWTGFGNTIYF.

The rearrangement uses TRBV3-1 (or the pseudogene TRBV3-2) and TRBJ1-5; D is undetermined. Deletions cut 3 bases from V and 3 bases from J, with 3 bases between. Germline assignment: CDR1 LGHDT and CDR2 YNNKEL (reference sequence). The CDR3 is 12 amino acids. This chain's CDR3 is CASSQANQPQHF. Here the CDR3 DNA reads TGTGCCAGCAGCCAGGCCAATCAGCCCCAGCATTTT.

V usage is TRBV13 and J usage is TRBJ2-1; D gene ambiguous. The CDR3 runs to 14 residues. The germline CDR1 and CDR2 sequences are PRHDT and FYEKMQ (reference sequence). V was pared by 0 bases and J by 9 bases, with 12 bases between. In DNA, the CDR3 is TGTGCCAGCAGCTTAGGCCTGGGTGGAGCTGAGCAGTTCTTC. Translating it yields CASSLGLGGAEQFF.

The gene calls are TRBV5-4 and TRBJ1-3; D ambiguous. Germline CDR1 is SGHNT and CDR2 is YYREEE (reference sequence). This CDR3 is built from 17 residues. Trimming took off 0 bases at V and 0 bases at J, with 13 bases between the two ends. In DNA form, the CDR3 reads TGTGCCAGCAGCTTGGCCTCGGGGATTTCCTCTGGAAACACCATATATTTT. Its translation is CASSLASGISSGNTIYF. The entire variable domain, with the rest obtained from reference TRBV5-4 and TRBJ1-3, is as follows: ETGVTQSPTHLIKTRGQQVTLRCSSQSGHNTVSWYQQALGQGPQFIFQYYREEENGRGNFPPRFSGLQFPNYSSELNVNALELDDSALYLCASSLASGISSGNTIYFGEGSWLTVV.

The V gene is TRBV3-1 (or the pseudogene TRBV3-2), the J gene TRBJ1-3; D unclear. The V and J ends lost 1 base and 0 bases respectively, with 10 bases between them. CDR1 and CDR2 from the germline V gene are LGHDT and YNNKEL (reference sequence). The CDR3 runs to 16 residues. This CDR3 reads CASSQGQIISGNTIYF. The CDR3, as DNA: TGTGCCAGCAGCCAAGGGCAGATAATCTCTGGAAACACCATATATTTT.

V usage is TRBV5-5 and J usage is TRBJ2-5, with D possibly matching TRBD1 (6 bases). Germline V gene sequence: CDR1 SGHKS, CDR2 YYEKEE (reference sequence). Trimming took 4 bases from V and 5 from J, leaving 15 bases between them. The CDR3 has 14 residues. In DNA form, the CDR3 reads TGTGCCAGCAGCATGCGAACAGGGACCGAGACCCAGTACTTC. It codes for CASSMRTGTETQYF.

This clone appeared a single time. Written as DNA, the CDR3 is TGTGCCTGGAGCGGAGGCTCCTATAATTCACCCCTCCACTTT. Translated: CAWSGGSYNSPLHF. The chain couples TRBV30 to TRBJ1-6; D is uncertain. This CDR3 comprises 14 residues. Germline V lookup: CDR1 GTSNPN, CDR2 SVGIG (reference sequence). The V gene lost 3 bases and the J gene lost 0 bases, with 6 bases spanning the gap.

This CDR3 reads CASSEVPGQRDEQFF. The CDR3 DNA reads as TGTGCCAGCAGTGAAGTCCCGGGACAGCGGGATGAGCAGTTCTTC. The genes are TRBV6-1 and TRBJ2-1; possible D gene TRBD1, 7 bases. The CDR3 is 15 residues long. Looked up from germline, CDR1 is MNHNS and CDR2 is SASEGT. Trimming removed 1 base at V and 8 bases at J, with 15 bases between.

The chain recombines TRBV9 with TRBJ1-3, with 8 bases fitting TRBD1. The CDR3 length is 16 residues. The junction had 6 bases not matched to a gene; V was cut back by 4 bases and J by 0 bases. Germline lookup yields CDR1 SGDLS and CDR2 YYNGEE. In DNA form, the CDR3 reads TGTGCCAGCAGCCCAGGGGGCCGTGGCTCTGGAAACACCATATATTTT. Its translation: CASSPGGRGSGNTIYF.

This chain links TRBV9 with TRBJ1-1; weak D call: TRBD1 (5 bases). The length of the CDR3 is 15 residues. Germline CDR1 and CDR2: SGDLS and YYNGEE. With 4 bases removed from V and 0 bases from J, the gap between germline ends came to 13 bases. The CDR3 region has the DNA TGTGCCAGCAGCCCCGGGGGGGGGATGAACACTGAAGCTTTCTTT. It encodes CASSPGGGMNTEAFF.

The V and J genes are TRBV19 and TRBJ1-5; 7 bases fit TRBD1. This CDR3 region has 16 residues. Germline V gives CDR1 LNHDA, CDR2 SQIVND (reference sequence). The V segment lost 4 bases and the J segment 5 bases; nucleotides outside the gene matches: 11. The CDR3 region is CASSTQGGAGHQPQHF. The CDR3 DNA is TGTGCCAGTAGTACGCAAGGGGGCGCGGGTCATCAGCCCCAGCATTTT.

Comments on this clone: One end of the junction fails to match germline, which may point to a read error. V is TRBV2 and J is TRBJ1-2, with D hard to call. Germline values: CDR1 SNHLY, CDR2 FYNNEI. This CDR3 contains 15 residues. The CDR3 sequence: CASNNRHEWVYGYTF. In DNA form, the CDR3 reads TGTGCCAGCAATAACAGACATGAGTGGGTCTATGGTTACACCTTC.

The chain has TRBV30 and TRBJ2-7; 11 bases map to TRBD1. The CDR3 is made up of 14 amino acids. Germline CDR1 GTSNPN, CDR2 SVGIG (reference sequence). The V gene end was trimmed by 2 bases and the J gene end by 4 bases; junction bases not matched to a gene: 4. The CDR3, as DNA: TGTGCCTGGAGTACCCGGGACAGGGGGTACGAGCAGTACTTC. Its translation: CAWSTRDRGYEQYF.

V is TRBV6-1 and J is TRBJ1-1; 11 nucleotides agree with TRBD1. The CDR3 is 20 amino acids. In germline, CDR1 is MNHNS, CDR2 SASEGT. J gave up 0 bases and V 2 bases, and 14 bases lay outside the gene matches. The CDR3 nucleotides are TGTGCCAGCAGTGAAATCTCTACCGGGACAGGGGGTAGCATGAACACTGAAGCTTTCTTT. Translation gives CASSEISTGTGGSMNTEAFF.